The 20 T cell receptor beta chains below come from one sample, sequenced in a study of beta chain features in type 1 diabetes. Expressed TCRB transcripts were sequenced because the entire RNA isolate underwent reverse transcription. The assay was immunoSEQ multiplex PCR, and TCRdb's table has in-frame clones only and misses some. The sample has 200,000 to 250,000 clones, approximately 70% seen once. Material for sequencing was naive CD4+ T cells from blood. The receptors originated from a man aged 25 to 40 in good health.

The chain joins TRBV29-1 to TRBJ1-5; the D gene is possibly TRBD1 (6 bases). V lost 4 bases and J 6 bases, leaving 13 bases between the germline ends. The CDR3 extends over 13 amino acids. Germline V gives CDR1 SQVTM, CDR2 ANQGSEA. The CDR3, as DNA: TGCAGCGTTGGAGAACAGGGTATTCAGCCCCAGCATTTT. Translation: CSVGEQGIQPQHF.

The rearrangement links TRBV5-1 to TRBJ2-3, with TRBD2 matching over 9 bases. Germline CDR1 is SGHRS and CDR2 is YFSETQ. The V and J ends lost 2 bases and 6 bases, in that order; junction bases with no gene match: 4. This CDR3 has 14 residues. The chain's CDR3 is CASSFAGGPDTQYF. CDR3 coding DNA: TGCGCCAGCAGCTTTGCGGGAGGGCCCGATACGCAGTATTTT.

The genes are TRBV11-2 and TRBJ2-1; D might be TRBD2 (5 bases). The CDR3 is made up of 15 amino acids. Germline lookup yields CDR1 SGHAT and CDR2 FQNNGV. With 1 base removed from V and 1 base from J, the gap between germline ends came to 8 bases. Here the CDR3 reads CASSLGGKSYNEQFF. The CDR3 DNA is TGTGCCAGCAGCTTAGGAGGGAAGTCCTACAATGAGCAGTTCTTC.

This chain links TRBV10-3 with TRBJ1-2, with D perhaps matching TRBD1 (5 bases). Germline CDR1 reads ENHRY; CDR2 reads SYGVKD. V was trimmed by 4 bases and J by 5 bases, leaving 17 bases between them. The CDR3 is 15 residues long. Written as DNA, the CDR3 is TGTGCCATCAGTGGGGGCCGGTTGGCTGAATATGGCTACACCTTC. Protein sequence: CAISGGRLAEYGYTF.

CDR3 residues: CASSGEQGRDGYTF. The CDR3 DNA reads TGTGCCAGCAGCGGGGAACAGGGACGCGATGGCTACACCTTC. The V gene is TRBV7-9, the J gene TRBJ1-2; maybe TRBD1 (6 bases). V was trimmed by 5 bases and J by 6 bases, leaving 16 bases between them. CDR1 is SEHNR and CDR2 is FQNEAQ in the germline V gene (reference sequence). The CDR3 covers 14 residues.

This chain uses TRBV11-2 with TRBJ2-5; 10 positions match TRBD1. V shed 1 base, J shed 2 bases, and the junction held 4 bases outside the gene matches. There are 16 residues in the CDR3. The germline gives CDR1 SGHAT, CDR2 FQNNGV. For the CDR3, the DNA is TGTGCCAGCAGCTTAGGACAGGGGGCTCTGCAAGAGACCCAGTACTTC. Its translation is CASSLGQGALQETQYF.

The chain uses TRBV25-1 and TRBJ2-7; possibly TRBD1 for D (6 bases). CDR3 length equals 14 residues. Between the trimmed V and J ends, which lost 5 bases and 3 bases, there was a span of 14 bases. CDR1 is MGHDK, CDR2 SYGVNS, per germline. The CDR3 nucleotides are TGTGCCAGCAGTCAACGATGGGACATCTACGAGCAGTACTTC. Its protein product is CASSQRWDIYEQYF.

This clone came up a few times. CDR3 region: CSAPGPLETQYF. The CDR3 DNA reads TGCAGCGCCCCGGGGCCCTTGGAGACCCAGTACTTC. V gene TRBV29-1 combines with J gene TRBJ2-5; D may match TRBD1 or TRBD2 (5 bases each). Germline V CDR1 and CDR2: SQVTM, ANQGSEA. The V end was cut by 7 bases, the J end by 5 bases, with 14 bases between. This CDR3 region has 12 residues.

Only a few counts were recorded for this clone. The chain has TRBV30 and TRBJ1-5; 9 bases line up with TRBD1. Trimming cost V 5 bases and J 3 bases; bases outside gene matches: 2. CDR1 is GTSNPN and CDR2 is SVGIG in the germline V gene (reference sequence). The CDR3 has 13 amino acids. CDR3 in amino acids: CAWGQGSNQPQHF. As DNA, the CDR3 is TGTGCCTGGGGACAGGGGTCCAATCAGCCCCAGCATTTT.

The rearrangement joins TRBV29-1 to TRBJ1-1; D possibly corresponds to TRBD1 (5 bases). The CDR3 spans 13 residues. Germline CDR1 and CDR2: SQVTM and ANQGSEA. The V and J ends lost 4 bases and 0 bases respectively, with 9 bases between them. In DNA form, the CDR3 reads TGCAGCGTTGTTGCAGGGATGAACACTGAAGCTTTCTTT. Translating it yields CSVVAGMNTEAFF.

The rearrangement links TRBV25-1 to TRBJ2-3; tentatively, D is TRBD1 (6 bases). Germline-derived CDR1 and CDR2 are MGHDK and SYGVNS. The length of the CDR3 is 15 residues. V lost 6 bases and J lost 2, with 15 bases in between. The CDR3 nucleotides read TGTGCCAGCAGGCCAGGGGTCTCCCCCACAGATACGCAGTATTTT. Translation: CASRPGVSPTDTQYF.

The CDR3, as DNA: TGTGCCAGCAGCTTGGCGGGAGGAAACAGAGAGACCCAGTACTTC. Translating it yields CASSLAGGNRETQYF. The rearrangement links TRBV7-2 to TRBJ2-5, with 8 nucleotides matching TRBD2. There are 15 residues in the CDR3. Germline V gene data show CDR1 as SGHTA and CDR2 as FQGNSA. V gave up 3 bases and J gave up 4 bases; unmatched junction bases: 7.

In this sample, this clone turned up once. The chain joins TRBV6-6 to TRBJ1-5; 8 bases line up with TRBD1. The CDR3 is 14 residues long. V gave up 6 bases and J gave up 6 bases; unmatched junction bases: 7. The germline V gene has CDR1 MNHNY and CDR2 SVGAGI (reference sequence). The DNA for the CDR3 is TGTGCCAGCAGCCATCCAGGGGGCAGTCAGCCCCAGCATTTT. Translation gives CASSHPGGSQPQHF.

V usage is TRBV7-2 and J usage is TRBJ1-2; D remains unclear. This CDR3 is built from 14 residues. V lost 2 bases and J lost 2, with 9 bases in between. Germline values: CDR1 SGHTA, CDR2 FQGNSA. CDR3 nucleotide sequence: TGTGCCAGCAGCTTACTTGGCCGAAACTATGGCTACACCTTC. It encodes CASSLLGRNYGYTF.

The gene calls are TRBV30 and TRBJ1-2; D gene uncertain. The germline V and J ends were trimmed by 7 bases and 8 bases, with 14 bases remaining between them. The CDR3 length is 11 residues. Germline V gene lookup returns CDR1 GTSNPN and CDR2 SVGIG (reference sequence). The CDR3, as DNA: TGTGCCTCGAATGGCCCGGGAGGCTACACCTTC. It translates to CASNGPGGYTF.

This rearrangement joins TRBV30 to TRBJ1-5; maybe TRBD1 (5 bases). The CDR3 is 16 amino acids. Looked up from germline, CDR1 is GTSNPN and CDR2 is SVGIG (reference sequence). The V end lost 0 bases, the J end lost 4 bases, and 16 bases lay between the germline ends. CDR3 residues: CAWSVGAGLANQPQHF. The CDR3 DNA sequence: TGTGCCTGGAGTGTAGGGGCTGGTCTCGCAAATCAGCCCCAGCATTTT.

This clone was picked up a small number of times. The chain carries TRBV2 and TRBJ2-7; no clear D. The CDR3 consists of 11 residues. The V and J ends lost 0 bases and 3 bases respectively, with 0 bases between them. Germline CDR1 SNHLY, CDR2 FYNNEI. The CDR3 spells CASSEAYEQYF. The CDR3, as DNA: TGTGCCAGCAGTGAAGCCTACGAGCAGTACTTC.

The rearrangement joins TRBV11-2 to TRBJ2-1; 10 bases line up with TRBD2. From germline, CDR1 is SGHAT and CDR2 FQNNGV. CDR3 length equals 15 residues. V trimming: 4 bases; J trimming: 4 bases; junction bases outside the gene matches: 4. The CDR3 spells CASSSLAGRYNEQFF. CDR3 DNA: TGTGCCAGCAGCTCACTAGCGGGACGTTACAATGAGCAGTTCTTC.

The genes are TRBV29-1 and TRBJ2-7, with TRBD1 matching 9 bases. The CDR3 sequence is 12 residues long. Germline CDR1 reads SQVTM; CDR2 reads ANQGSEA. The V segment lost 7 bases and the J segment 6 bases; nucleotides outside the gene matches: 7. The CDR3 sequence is CSGGQGDGEQYF. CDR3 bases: TGCAGCGGGGGACAGGGAGATGGCGAGCAGTACTTC.

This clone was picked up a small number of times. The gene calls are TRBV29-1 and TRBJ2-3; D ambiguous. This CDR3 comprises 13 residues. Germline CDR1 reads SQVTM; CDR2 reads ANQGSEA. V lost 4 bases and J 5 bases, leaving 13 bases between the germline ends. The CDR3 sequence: CSVGAVIIDTQYF. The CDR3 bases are TGCAGCGTTGGCGCAGTTATTATAGATACGCAGTATTTT.